One sample yielded the 27 T cell receptor beta chains listed below, sequenced in a study of T cells in Graves' hyperthyroidism and ophthalmopathy. RNA transcripts provided the source from which TCR beta CDR3 regions were amplified. Using the HTBI primer set, a first-round RT-PCR was run on the TCR CDR3. TCRdb redid the calling of the multiplex PCR reads with MiXCR, one entry per CDR3 protein. The sample holds roughly 260,000 distinct CDR3 sequences; less than 15% are singletons and the top ten take roughly 15%. Sequencing input: blood. These receptors were taken from a woman aged 40 to 49 with Graves' hyperthyroidism that later progressed to Graves' ophthalmopathy.

The table lists this clonotype with many counts. For the CDR3, the DNA is TGTGCCAGCAGCCAACGACAGGGTTTCCAAGAGACCCAGTACTTC. Amino acid sequence: CASSQRQGFQETQYF. V gene TRBV16 combines with J gene TRBJ2-5, with 7 bases that match TRBD1. The CDR3 is 15 amino acids. The germline V gene encodes CDR1 KGHSY and CDR2 FQNENV. The ends lost 2 bases at V and 1 base at J; junction bases unmatched: 4.

This clonotype was seen ten or more times. The chain has TRBV20-1 and TRBJ2-2; TRBD1 aligns across 7 bases. Trimming removed 3 bases from V and 1 base from J; junction bases left unmatched: 5. The CDR3 has 15 amino acids. The V gene's germline CDR1 is DFQATT and CDR2 SNEGSKA (reference sequence). The CDR3 nucleotides read TGCAGTGCTAGTTTGGGACAGCGGAACACCGGGGAGCTGTTTTTT. Its translation is CSASLGQRNTGELFF.

There are many counts of this clonotype. V usage is TRBV2 and J usage is TRBJ1-1; 7 nucleotides match TRBD1. V lost 5 bases to trimming and J lost 3 bases; unmatched junction nucleotides: 3. The CDR3 is 13 amino acids. The germline V gene has CDR1 SNHLY and CDR2 FYNNEI. The CDR3 spells CASSSTGDTEAFF. For the CDR3, the DNA is TGTGCCAGCAGTTCTACAGGGGACACTGAAGCTTTCTTT.

This clonotype has ten or more counts. The chain uses TRBV7-2 and TRBJ2-7; unclear D gene. From germline, CDR1 is SGHTA and CDR2 FQGNSA. V shed 5 bases and J shed 6 bases, with 14 bases lying between them. This CDR3 is built from 13 residues. As DNA, the CDR3 is TGTGCCAGCAGCATATTTGCCGGTCTCGAGCAGTACTTC. This translates into CASSIFAGLEQYF.

This clonotype was counted ten times or more. The J gene is TRBJ2-3, the V gene TRBV7-2, with TRBD2 as a possible D gene (6 bases). Trimming removed 2 bases from V and 4 bases from J, with 10 bases in between. Germline CDR1 is SGHTA and CDR2 is FQGNSA. The CDR3 is 14 residues long. The CDR3 DNA follows: TGTGCCAGCAGCTTACTAGCGCCGCCAGATACGCAGTATTTT. Translated: CASSLLAPPDTQYF.

This clonotype was detected ten times or more. This chain uses TRBV28 with TRBJ2-3; D might be TRBD2 (5 bases). The CDR3 consists of 13 residues. Germline-derived CDR1 and CDR2 are MDHEN and SYDVKM. Trimming cost V 3 bases and J 5 bases, with 9 bases left between them. The CDR3 here is CASSLPAGDTQYF. CDR3 DNA sequence: TGTGCCAGCAGTTTGCCCGCGGGAGATACGCAGTATTTT.

This clonotype was observed at least ten times. This chain joins TRBV27 and TRBJ2-7; 8 bases fit TRBD1. Trimming at V came to 8 bases and at J to 3 bases, leaving 6 bases not matched to a gene. Germline CDR1 MNHEY, CDR2 SMNVEV (reference sequence). This CDR3 has 13 residues. DNA of the CDR3: TGTGCCAGCTCCCAGGGGGCCCGCTACGAGCAGTACTTC. Protein product: CASSQGARYEQYF.

This clonotype was detected ten times or more. The V and J genes are TRBV27 and TRBJ2-1, with 9 bases aligning to TRBD2. This CDR3 comprises 18 residues. Germline CDR1 MNHEY, CDR2 SMNVEV (reference sequence). Trimming at V came to 2 bases and at J to 0 bases, leaving 8 bases not matched to a gene. CDR3 sequence reads: CASSLGLSSGSSYNEQFF. Written as DNA, the CDR3 is TGTGCCAGCAGTTTAGGATTGAGTAGCGGGAGCTCCTACAATGAGCAGTTCTTC.

The chain carries TRBV6-5 and TRBJ2-1, with unresolved D. V shed 4 bases and J shed 4 bases, with 14 bases lying between them. The CDR3 totals 15 residues. CDR1 MNHEY and CDR2 SVGAGI come from the germline V gene. This CDR3 is CASSFGSSWYNEQFF. In DNA form, the CDR3 reads TGTGCCAGCAGTTTCGGATCTTCTTGGTACAATGAGCAGTTCTTC.

This clonotype has a count of ten or more. V usage is TRBV27 and J usage is TRBJ2-4; D not resolved. The germline V and J ends were trimmed by 5 bases and 0 bases, with 17 bases remaining between them. CDR3 length: 17 residues. The germline V gene has CDR1 MNHEY and CDR2 SMNVEV (reference sequence). The chain's CDR3 is CASSPQATGVAKNIQYF. In DNA form, the CDR3 reads TGTGCCAGCAGTCCCCAGGCGACGGGTGTAGCCAAAAACATTCAGTACTTC.

This clonotype was seen repeatedly, ten times or more. This rearrangement joins TRBV2 to TRBJ2-3; the D gene is possibly TRBD1 (6 bases). CDR1 and CDR2 from the germline V gene are SNHLY and FYNNEI. This CDR3 has 14 residues. V was clipped by 4 bases and J by 0 bases, with 8 bases between them. The CDR3 spells CASSGGHSTDTQYF. DNA of the CDR3: TGTGCCAGCAGTGGGGGGCACAGCACAGATACGCAGTATTTT.

This clonotype was counted many times. V gene TRBV12-3 or TRBV12-4 combines with J gene TRBJ2-1; D ambiguous. CDR3 length: 13 amino acids. Trimming pared 3 bases from V and 13 bases from J, leaving 16 bases between. In DNA form, the CDR3 reads TGTGCCAGCAGTTTTGAGATGGCTCGTCCCCAGTTCTTC. Encoded protein: CASSFEMARPQFF.

This clonotype was observed many times. The chain carries TRBV19 and TRBJ2-7; no firm D call. Germline lookup yields CDR1 LNHDA and CDR2 SQIVND (reference sequence). This CDR3 is built from 13 residues. Trimming took off 5 bases at V and 4 bases at J, with 12 bases between the two ends. The CDR3: CASSDDVWYEQYF. CDR3 nucleotide sequence: TGTGCCAGTAGTGACGACGTTTGGTACGAGCAGTACTTC.

The chain is built from TRBV6-1 and TRBJ2-1, with 12 bases matching TRBD2. The CDR3 runs 19 residues. J was trimmed by 0 bases and V by 1 base; bases with no gene match: 7. CDR1 and CDR2 from the germline V gene are MNHNS and SASEGT. The CDR3 is CASSEELAGGQSSYNEQFF. CDR3 in DNA: TGTGCCAGCAGTGAAGAGCTAGCGGGAGGGCAGAGCTCCTACAATGAGCAGTTCTTC.

This clonotype was detected ten times or more. This rearrangement joins TRBV20-1 to TRBJ2-7; D not certain. V was pared by 4 bases and J by 3 bases, with 13 bases between. The CDR3 consists of 13 residues. CDR1 and CDR2 from the germline V gene are DFQATT and SNEGSKA (reference sequence). CDR3 in DNA: TGCAGTGCTACCCCGACAAGGCTCTACGAGCAGTACTTC. Its translation is CSATPTRLYEQYF.

The chain carries TRBV7-2 and TRBJ1-1, with D uncertain. V was cut by 4 bases and J by 7 bases, with 4 bases left in between. The CDR3 consists of 10 residues. Germline V gene data show CDR1 as SGHTA and CDR2 as FQGNSA. The CDR3 spells CASSWGEAFF. The CDR3 DNA reads TGTGCCAGCAGCTGGGGTGAAGCTTTCTTT.

The chain couples TRBV6-1 to TRBJ2-1; TRBD2 is a possible D gene (6 bases). CDR1 MNHNS and CDR2 SASEGT come from the germline V gene. V lost 3 bases and J lost 4, with 16 bases in between. This CDR3 spans 16 amino acids. CDR3: CASSDGLGTEYNEQFF. As DNA, the CDR3 is TGTGCCAGCAGTGATGGCCTCGGGACTGAGTACAATGAGCAGTTCTTC.

The V call is TRBV20-1, the J call TRBJ2-5; 16 bases align to TRBD2. The CDR3 is 18 amino acids. V dropped 2 bases and J dropped 5; count of bases not matched to a gene: 11. The germline CDR1 and CDR2 sequences are DFQATT and SNEGSKA (reference sequence). The DNA of the CDR3 is TGCAGTGCTAGAATAAGACCGGGACTAGCGGGAGGGTCTGAGACCCAGTACTTC. Protein product: CSARIRPGLAGGSETQYF.

This clonotype was observed many times. V is TRBV6-6 and J is TRBJ2-7, with unresolved D. The CDR3 is made up of 14 amino acids. Trimming took off 10 bases at V and 2 bases at J, with 18 bases between the two ends. Germline V gives CDR1 MNHNY, CDR2 SVGAGI (reference sequence). CDR3 amino acids: CATSVTNKAYEQYF. The CDR3, as DNA: TGTGCCACCTCAGTTACGAACAAGGCCTACGAGCAGTACTTC.

This clonotype showed up many times. This chain uses TRBV11-2 with TRBJ2-1; no firm D call. Germline V CDR1 and CDR2: SGHAT, FQNNGV. This CDR3 contains 16 residues. Trimming took off 0 bases at V and 4 bases at J, with 13 bases between the two ends. CDR3 sequence reads: CASSLDWQHQYNEQFF. CDR3 DNA: TGTGCCAGCAGCTTAGATTGGCAACATCAATACAATGAGCAGTTCTTC.

This clonotype showed up many times. One end of the junction is discordant with germline, which a read error may explain. The CDR3 nucleotides read TGTGCCAGCAGGTTGGACAGGGACCTACCCCTCCACTTT. It translates to CASRLDRDLPLHF. This chain connects TRBV5-5 to TRBJ1-6, with 8 bases lining up with TRBD1. Per the germline V gene, CDR1 is SGHKS and CDR2 is YYEKEE (reference sequence). This CDR3 has 13 residues.

This clonotype appeared many times. This rearrangement joins TRBV25-1 to TRBJ2-3; D is possibly TRBD1 (6 bases). Germline values: CDR1 MGHDK, CDR2 SYGVNS. Trimming took off 5 bases at V and 1 base at J, with 7 bases between the two ends. The CDR3 covers 13 residues. Here the CDR3 reads CASSHRGTDTQYF. The CDR3 DNA reads TGTGCCAGCAGTCACAGGGGCACAGATACGCAGTATTTT.

This clonotype was detected ten times or more. The chain couples TRBV13 to TRBJ2-7, with 9 bases that match TRBD2. This CDR3 has 17 amino acids. The junction had 16 bases not matched to a gene; V was cut back by 4 bases and J by 6 bases. Germline V gene sequence: CDR1 PRHDT, CDR2 FYEKMQ (reference sequence). This CDR3 reads CASSSLRWAGGGIEQYF. The CDR3 DNA is TGTGCCAGCAGCTCCCTCCGCTGGGCGGGAGGGGGGATCGAGCAGTACTTC.

This clonotype came up a few times. J is TRBJ1-5 and V is TRBV7-9; no reliable D call. This CDR3 comprises 14 residues. V was cut by 6 bases and J by 1 base, with 10 bases left in between. Germline V gives CDR1 SEHNR, CDR2 FQNEAQ (reference sequence). The CDR3 region is CASSEERSNQPQHF. The CDR3 DNA reads TGTGCCAGCAGTGAGGAACGGAGCAATCAGCCCCAGCATTTT.

Concerning this clonotype: This likely comes from a read error, as the CDR3 has no conserved phenylalanine or tryptophan at its end. No DNA is shown, since the ends of the CDR3 on it are uncertain; the CDR3 is the one TCRdb lists. The chain combines TRBV7-3 with TRBJ2-1; the table's D call, TRBD2, was not checked against the DNA. Germline CDR1 is SGHTA and CDR2 is FQGTGA. The length of the CDR3 is 17 amino acids, counting both ends. CDR3 in amino acids: CASSLTFSRTNHNERFV.

In this sample, this clonotype turned up many times. The chain links TRBV2 to TRBJ2-5; D could derive from TRBD1 or TRBD2 (5 bases each). CDR1 is SNHLY, CDR2 FYNNEI, per germline. The CDR3 covers 12 residues. Trimming took 4 bases from V and 5 from J, leaving 8 bases between them. In DNA, the CDR3 is TGTGCCAGCAGTGGAGGGGCGGAGACCCAGTACTTC. This encodes CASSGGAETQYF.

This clonotype was detected many times. The V gene is TRBV2, the J gene TRBJ1-6, with D uncertain. CDR3 length: 13 residues. The germline V gene has CDR1 SNHLY and CDR2 FYNNEI. The V and J ends lost 4 bases and 5 bases respectively, with 6 bases between them. CDR3 residues: CASSVLDNSPLHF. CDR3 nucleotide sequence: TGTGCCAGCAGTGTCCTTGATAATTCACCCCTCCACTTT. Together with reference TRBV2 and TRBJ1-6, the CDR3 gives the full variable domain: EPEVTQTPSHQVTQMGQEVILRCVPISNHLYFYWYRQILGQKVEFLVSFYNNEISEKSEIFDDQFSVERPDGSNFTLKIRSTKLEDSAMYFCASSVLDNSPLHFGNGTRLTVT.